This entry lists 10 T cell receptor beta chains sequenced from one sample in a study of quantifying T cell responses using KT2 cells (dated by TCRdb to 2017 to 2019). With regard to the full study: RNA was DNase-treated and reverse transcribed with TCR alpha and beta constant-region primers, mostly using SuperScript III.

The method behind the library was UMI-ligation and nested PCR. Instrument on record: Illumina MiSeq. Using T4 RNA ligase 1, a single-stranded oligonucleotide bearing the Illumina SP2 sequence plus a UMI was ligated onto the 3' end of the cDNA. PCR1 was run for three to five cycles (98 degrees C for 15 s, 69 degrees C for 30 s, 72 degrees C for 40 s), and an equimolar mix of RC1.1 and RC1.2, covering TRBC1 and TRBC2, was used as the beta primer. Starting from the raw public reads, TCRdb applied fastp trimming at Q25, assembled clones with MiXCR and retained in-frame beta chains. All rows with the same CDR3 protein become a single entry with the most common DNA and genes. The sample table holds 60,000 or so distinct CDR3 sequences, of which roughly an eighth were seen once. Approximately 10% of the sample lies in the top ten. The sample comprised PBMCs spiked with cells of the T cell clone KT2. These receptors all come from a human donor.

This clonotype has only a few counts. V gene TRBV7-8 combines with J gene TRBJ2-7, with TRBD2 identical over 14 bases. CDR3 length equals 17 residues. Germline loops: CDR1 SGHVS, CDR2 FQNEAQ. With 6 bases clipped from V and 1 base from J, the junction kept 8 bases outside the gene matches. Here the CDR3 reads CASRRTSGGSASYEQYF. The CDR3 bases are TGTGCCAGCAGGCGGACTAGCGGGGGGTCCGCTTCCTACGAGCAGTACTTC. Based on the CDR3 plus reference TRBV7-8 and TRBJ2-7, the full variable domain is GAGVSQSPRYKVAKRGQDVALRCDPISGHVSLFWYQQALGQGPEFLTYFQNEAQLDKSGLPSDRFFAERPEGSVSTLKIQRTQQEDSAVYLCASRRTSGGSASYEQYFGPGTRLTVT.

This clonotype was seen at least ten times. The chain links TRBV6-2 or TRBV6-3 to TRBJ2-7; 9 bases line up with TRBD2. The CDR3 length is 17 residues. V lost 4 bases, J lost 0 bases, and 10 bases stayed unmatched. Germline-derived CDR1 and CDR2 are MNHEY and SVGEGT. The CDR3 DNA is TGTGCCAGCAGTTTTCGACTAGCGGTACCATACTCCTACGAGCAGTACTTC. Its translation: CASSFRLAVPYSYEQYF.

This clonotype was detected ten times or more. The V call is TRBV11-1, the J call TRBJ2-6, with D possibly TRBD2 on 6 matching bases. This CDR3 has 17 residues. Deletions cut 4 bases from V and 0 bases from J, with 13 bases between. The germline V gene has CDR1 SGHAT and CDR2 FQDESV (reference sequence). The CDR3 nucleotides are TGTGCCAGCAGCTCGGGGGACTCGATCTCTGGGGCCAACGTCCTGACTTTC. Translating gives CASSSGDSISGANVLTF.

This clonotype has a handful of counts. This chain uses TRBV6-1 with TRBJ1-1; D is undetermined. This CDR3 region has 13 residues. Germline-derived CDR1 and CDR2 are MNHNS and SASEGT. The germline V and J ends were trimmed by 1 base and 11 bases, with 14 bases remaining between them. CDR3 loop: CASSEGGIVYAFF. In DNA, the CDR3 is TGTGCCAGCAGTGAAGGCGGAATAGTGTATGCTTTCTTT.

This clonotype was recorded at least ten times. The chain recombines TRBV7-2 with TRBJ2-5; 9 bases line up with TRBD2. This CDR3 is 14 amino acids long. V was clipped by 4 bases and J by 2 bases; unmatched bases: 2. Looked up from germline, CDR1 is SGHTA and CDR2 is FQGNSA. The CDR3 reads CASSSSGVQETQYF. CDR3 in DNA: TGTGCCAGCAGCTCTAGCGGGGTACAAGAGACCCAGTACTTC.

This clonotype has a count of ten or more. V gene TRBV7-9 combines with J gene TRBJ2-1, with 12 positions matching TRBD2. Germline CDR1 and CDR2: SEHNR and FQNEAQ (reference sequence). V was clipped by 1 base and J by 4 bases; unmatched bases: 5. CDR3 length: 17 amino acids. Here the CDR3 reads CASSLGTSGNSYNEQFF. In DNA form, the CDR3 reads TGTGCCAGCAGCTTAGGGACTAGCGGGAATTCTTACAATGAGCAGTTCTTC.

There are a few counts of this clonotype. V gene TRBV2 combines with J gene TRBJ2-1; 10 bases align to TRBD1. Germline values: CDR1 SNHLY, CDR2 FYNNEI. V shed 9 bases and J 10 bases; nucleotides not matched to a gene: 12. The CDR3 spans 14 residues. For the CDR3, the DNA is TGTGCCAGTGGGAGACAGGGGGCACGTGAGGAGCAGTTCTTC. This gives the protein CASGRQGAREEQFF.

The V call is TRBV7-2, the J call TRBJ2-1, with 7 bases fitting TRBD2. In germline, CDR1 is SGHTA, CDR2 FQGNSA. The V gene end was trimmed by 2 bases and the J gene end by 9 bases; junction bases not matched to a gene: 7. The CDR3 totals 14 residues. The CDR3 DNA is TGTGCCAGCAGCTTATCCGGCGGGAGCACTGAGCAGTTCTTC. Translation: CASSLSGGSTEQFF.

This chain joins TRBV20-1 and TRBJ1-1; tentatively, D is TRBD1 (6 bases). Trimming shortened V by 4 bases and J by 0 bases, and 15 bases separated the two germline ends. Germline lookup yields CDR1 DFQATT and CDR2 SNEGSKA (reference sequence). This CDR3 has 15 residues. The CDR3 coding sequence is TGCAGTGCTACCATACAGGGACGGCTGAACACTGAAGCTTTCTTT. It translates to CSATIQGRLNTEAFF.

This clonotype was recorded many times. The genes are TRBV20-1 and TRBJ2-7; D is possibly TRBD1 or TRBD2 (5 bases each). CDR1 and CDR2 from the germline V gene are DFQATT and SNEGSKA (reference sequence). The length of the CDR3 is 12 residues. The germline V and J ends were trimmed by 6 bases and 1 base, with 10 bases remaining between them. The CDR3 sequence is CSASEGSYEQYF. The CDR3 nucleotides are TGCAGTGCCAGCGAGGGGTCCTACGAGCAGTACTTC.